A selection of T cell receptor beta chains follows, all from one sample in a study of blood T cell repertoires in COVID-19. Here immunoSEQ multiplex PCR was the method, and the copy in TCRdb shows in-frame clones only, minus some. Seen here are about 98,000 clones, 86% observed once, and the top ten hold under 13%. Sequencing input: peripheral blood. These receptors were obtained from a middle-aged man with acute or convalescent COVID-19. CDR3s include the opening cysteine and the closing phenylalanine or tryptophan. A D gene is named only where the DNA matches it firmly. A row's size may be missing; if present it is once, few, many or a size class.

V gene: TRBV7-9; J gene: TRBJ2-1; clone size: .; D gene: TRBD2; CDR3 DNA: TGTGCCAGCAGCTTTCTCGCGGGAGTAAGCTCCTACAATGAGCAGTTCTTC; CDR3 protein: CASSFLAGVSSYNEQFF
V gene: TRBV19; J gene: TRBJ1-1; clone size: .; D gene: TRBD1; CDR3 DNA: TGTGCCAGTGAGCCGGGACAGGGGAACACTGAAGCTTTCTTT; CDR3 protein: CASEPGQGNTEAFF
V gene: TRBV7-2; J gene: TRBJ2-5; clone size: .; D gene: .; CDR3 DNA: TGTGCCAGCAGCTTAGGTGATAGGGGTCGGACCCAGTACTTC; CDR3 protein: CASSLGDRGRTQYF
V gene: TRBV7-3; J gene: TRBJ2-7; clone size: few; D gene: TRBD2; CDR3 DNA: TGTGCCAGCAGCTTACTAGCGGGAGGGCCGGGGGAGCAGTACTTC; CDR3 protein: CASSLLAGGPGEQYF
V gene: TRBV3-1/TRBV3-2; J gene: TRBJ1-3; clone size: few; D gene: TRBD1; CDR3 DNA: TGTGCCAGCAGCCCCCGGGACAGGGGTAACACCATATATTTT; CDR3 protein: CASSPRDRGNTIYF
V gene: TRBV11-2; J gene: TRBJ2-7; clone size: once; D gene: .; CDR3 DNA: TGTGCCAGCAGCTCAAATCCGGGACTCTCCTACGAGCAGTACTTC; CDR3 protein: CASSSNPGLSYEQYF
V gene: TRBV5-4; J gene: TRBJ1-1; clone size: .; D gene: .; CDR3 DNA: TGTGCCAGCAGCCCGGCGGATTACGGCAACACTGAAGCTTTCTTT; CDR3 protein: CASSPADYGNTEAFF
V gene: TRBV9; J gene: TRBJ1-1; clone size: .; D gene: TRBD1; CDR3 DNA: TGTGCCAGCAGCGTAGTGGGACAGGAGAACACTGAAGCTTTCTTT; CDR3 protein: CASSVVGQENTEAFF
V gene: TRBV6-1; J gene: TRBJ1-1; clone size: .; D gene: .; CDR3 DNA: TGTGCCAGCAGTGAAGCAGGGGGGAACACTGAAGCTTTCTTT; CDR3 protein: CASSEAGGNTEAFF
V gene: TRBV29-1; J gene: TRBJ1-1; clone size: once; D gene: .; CDR3 DNA: TGCAGCGTTAGCGGGGGGGACACTGAAGCTTTCTTT; CDR3 protein: CSVSGGDTEAFF
V gene: TRBV18; J gene: TRBJ1-3; clone size: .; D gene: .; CDR3 DNA: TGTGCCAGCTCGTCCGACAGGCCCGGCTCTGGAAACACCATATATTTT; CDR3 protein: CASSSDRPGSGNTIYF
V gene: TRBV11-2; J gene: TRBJ1-5; clone size: .; D gene: .; CDR3 DNA: TGTGCCAGCAGCTTAGACATGGGAGGAAGTTTTCCCCAGCATTTT; CDR3 protein: CASSLDMGGSFPQHF
V gene: TRBV5-1; J gene: TRBJ2-3; clone size: .; D gene: TRBD2; CDR3 DNA: TGCGCCAGCAGCGAGGCCGGGACTAGGAGCGGCTCCTACACAGATACGCAGTATTTT; CDR3 protein: CASSEAGTRSGSYTDTQYF